Listed below are T cell receptor beta chains from one sample, sequenced in a study of blood T cells in healthy people across ages. MiXCR was run by TCRdb on the 5' RACE reads, yielding one entry per CDR3 protein. The table shows around 2 million distinct CDR3 sequences, with 39% occurring only once. The sequenced sample was blood. The receptor set was obtained from a human donor in good health. The CDR3 runs from the conserved cysteine through the conserved F or W. Size values are once, few and many counts, or a class for expanded clones, and some rows have none.

>.|TRBJ2-5|TRBV28
CASSLPYDMTQETQYF
>few|TRBJ2-3|TRBV6-5
CASRPWTSGGTDTQYF
>many|TRBJ2-5|TRBV6-5
CASSRLAESQETQYF
>.|TRBJ2-5|TRBV6-2/TRBV6-3
CTSSRTRVSGETQYF
>few|TRBJ1-2|TRBV9
CASSALDSFNYGYTF
>.|TRBJ1-2|TRBV9
CASSVGLSGYTF
>once|TRBJ2-1|TRBV6-2/TRBV6-3
CASSPRTSGEQFF
>few|TRBJ2-5|TRBV20-1
CSAPGALATQYF
>.|TRBJ2-1|TRBV20-1
CSARTLAGGNYNEQFF
>.|TRBJ2-1|TRBV28
CASSLPNQDEQFF
>.|TRBJ2-2|TRBV7-9
CASSQPRRLDVGNTGERFF
>.|TRBJ2-3|TRBV20-1
CSARDSGDNTDTQYF